The entry that follows covers one T cell receptor beta chain sequence. The V end lost 4 bases, the J end lost 4 bases, and 13 bases lay between the germline ends. Germline loops: CDR1 LNHDA, CDR2 SQIVND (reference sequence). This CDR3 region has 15 residues. This entry belongs to a study of CD8 T cells in Susac syndrome. Sequencing targeted TCR beta in T cells from blood (CD8+ and CD4+). Roughly 0.45 to 1 ug RNA was reverse transcribed with random hexamers. TCRdb re-derived calls from the immunoSEQ multiplex PCR reads in MiXCR, one entry per CDR3 protein. The sample contains 200,000 to 250,000 distinct CDR3 sequences, approximately 94% of which appear only once.

Material for sequencing was CD4+ T cells from PBMCs. This chain connects TRBV19 to TRBJ2-2; D is perhaps TRBD1 (6 bases). The receptor's source is a human donor with Susac syndrome. The CDR3 protein is CASSSQQGSTGELFF. DNA of the CDR3: TGTGCCAGTAGTAGCCAACAGGGTAGCACCGGGGAGCTGTTTTTT.